The 21 T cell receptor beta chains below all came from one sample that was sequenced in a study of T cell responses to AZD1222 COVID-19 vaccine. Libraries were prepared by immunoSEQ multiplex PCR; TCRdb keeps only in-frame clonotypes and omits some of them. The table shows about 66,000 clones, with 88% occurring only once. The source was peripheral blood, collected 28 days after the second dose of the MenACWY control vaccine. Every receptor here comes from an adult who received the MenACWY meningococcal vaccine as a control.

The rearrangement joins TRBV10-3 to TRBJ1-5, with no clear D. CDR1 ENHRY and CDR2 SYGVKD come from the germline V gene. Trimming shortened V by 4 bases and J by 5 bases, and 9 bases separated the two germline ends. The CDR3 contains 13 residues. The CDR3 loop is CAISAGGDQPQHF. In nucleotides, the CDR3 is TGTGCCATCAGTGCGGGCGGGGATCAGCCCCAGCATTTT.

The chain recombines TRBV7-3 with TRBJ2-5; D is tentatively TRBD1 or TRBD2 (5 bases each). The CDR3 runs 16 residues. The V gene's germline CDR1 is SGHTA and CDR2 FQGTGA. Trimming took off 0 bases at V and 4 bases at J, with 15 bases between the two ends. CDR3 sequence (DNA): TGTGCCAGCAGCTTAACCGGGGCCGGGGATGGAGAGACCCAGTACTTC. It translates to CASSLTGAGDGETQYF.

The J gene is TRBJ1-1, the V gene TRBV2, with no clear D. The ends were cut back, 2 bases at V and 6 bases at J, with 13 bases in the middle. Germline CDR1 is SNHLY and CDR2 is FYNNEI. There are 14 residues in the CDR3. The CDR3 bases are TGTGCCAGCAGTGAATGGCAGGACTACTCTGAAGCTTTCTTT. Translation gives CASSEWQDYSEAFF.

The chain has TRBV2 and TRBJ1-4; possible D gene TRBD1, 5 bases. CDR3 size: 12 residues. Looked up from germline, CDR1 is SNHLY and CDR2 is FYNNEI. V was shortened by 7 bases and J by 4 bases, with 7 bases between the two germline ends. The CDR3 region is CASTQGNEKLFF. The CDR3 DNA sequence: TGTGCCAGCACCCAGGGTAATGAAAAACTGTTTTTT.

The V and J genes are TRBV7-2 and TRBJ2-7; TRBD1 matches 8 bases. Germline lookup yields CDR1 SGHTA and CDR2 FQGNSA. This CDR3 comprises 15 residues. The V gene end was trimmed by 1 base and the J gene end by 7 bases; junction bases not matched to a gene: 9. The CDR3 nucleotides are TGTGCCAGCAGCTTAGGTGGCAGGGGGCGCGGGGAGCAGTACTTC. This sequence encodes CASSLGGRGRGEQYF.

The J gene is TRBJ1-4, the V gene TRBV5-1, with D unresolved. V was clipped by 2 bases and J by 4 bases, with 9 bases between them. The CDR3 length is 14 residues. The germline V gene encodes CDR1 SGHRS and CDR2 YFSETQ. The CDR3 DNA sequence: TGCGCCAGCAGCTTCAACATGCTTAATGAAAAACTGTTTTTT. It is translated as CASSFNMLNEKLFF.

The rearrangement uses TRBV27 and TRBJ1-2; TRBD1 might be the D (5 bases). The CDR3 runs to 15 residues. From germline, CDR1 is MNHEY and CDR2 SMNVEV (reference sequence). With 4 bases removed from V and 2 bases from J, the gap between germline ends came to 14 bases. CDR3 nucleotide sequence: TGTGCCAGCAGTTCCTCAGGGCTGTCGAACTATGGCTACACCTTC. Its translation: CASSSSGLSNYGYTF.

The chain is built from TRBV14 and TRBJ1-1; the D gene is possibly TRBD1 (5 bases). CDR1 is SGHDN, CDR2 FVKESK, per germline. Deletions cut 4 bases from V and 3 bases from J, with 9 bases between. The CDR3 consists of 13 residues. As DNA, the CDR3 is TGTGCCAGCAGCCGGAGAGGGGACACTGAAGCTTTCTTT. It translates to CASSRRGDTEAFF.

This clone appeared a few times. This rearrangement joins TRBV15 to TRBJ2-3, with D possibly TRBD1 on 6 matching bases. V was cut by 0 bases and J by 0 bases, with 13 bases left in between. Per the germline V gene, CDR1 is LNHNV and CDR2 is YYDKDF (reference sequence). The CDR3 spans 17 residues. Here the CDR3 DNA reads TGTGCCACCAGCAGAGAGGGGAGACAGGCTAGCACAGATACGCAGTATTTT. Amino acid sequence: CATSREGRQASTDTQYF.

For this clone: One end of the junction varies from germline; a read error may be responsible. The V gene is TRBV7-2, the J gene TRBJ2-6; D uncertain. CDR3 length equals 15 residues. The germline CDR1 and CDR2 sequences are SGHTA and FQGNSA. The CDR3 protein is CASSLVGTGANVLTF. The CDR3 region has the DNA TGTGCCAGCAGTTTAGTAGGAACTGGGGCCAACGTCCTGACTTTC.

This clone was detected once. The chain carries TRBV7-2 and TRBJ2-1, with a possible D match to TRBD1 (6 bases). Germline V gene lookup returns CDR1 SGHTA and CDR2 FQGNSA. V lost 5 bases to trimming and J lost 9 bases, with 17 bases between them. The length of the CDR3 is 14 residues. The CDR3: CASSLPDRSGEQFF. CDR3 DNA: TGTGCCAGCAGCCTACCAGACAGGTCTGGTGAGCAGTTCTTC.

The chain couples TRBV27 to TRBJ1-2; D remains ambiguous. Germline assignment: CDR1 MNHEY and CDR2 SMNVEV (reference sequence). The ends were cut back, 6 bases at V and 4 bases at J, with 12 bases in the middle. This CDR3 contains 13 residues. The CDR3 sequence is CASRPRRGYGYTF. The CDR3 region has the DNA TGTGCCAGCAGACCGCGGAGAGGCTATGGCTACACCTTC.

J is TRBJ1-1 and V is TRBV30; a weak D match, TRBD1 (5 bases). This CDR3 spans 13 amino acids. V lost 5 bases and J 1 base, leaving 11 bases between the germline ends. Germline CDR1 reads GTSNPN; CDR2 reads SVGIG (reference sequence). The CDR3 protein is CAWSRTSNTEAFF. CDR3 nucleotides: TGTGCCTGGTCGCGGACATCGAACACTGAAGCTTTCTTT.

This clone has just one count. The chain links TRBV5-1 to TRBJ2-5, with 9 bases matching TRBD1. The V gene end was trimmed by 7 bases and the J gene end by 5 bases; junction bases not matched to a gene: 9. From germline, CDR1 is SGHRS and CDR2 YFSETQ. This CDR3 has 14 residues. This chain's CDR3 is CASRPTGGVETQYF. As DNA, the CDR3 is TGCGCCAGCCGCCCTACAGGGGGCGTGGAGACCCAGTACTTC.

The rearrangement links TRBV10-3 to TRBJ1-1, with 8 bases matching TRBD1. The V gene end was trimmed by 8 bases and the J gene end by 3 bases; junction bases not matched to a gene: 11. CDR1 is ENHRY, CDR2 SYGVKD, per germline. The CDR3 runs 15 residues. The CDR3 loop reads CAISGTGVPDTEAFF. In nucleotides, the CDR3 is TGTGCCATCTCCGGGACAGGTGTCCCGGACACTGAAGCTTTCTTT.

The chain has TRBV28 and TRBJ2-5; TRBD2 is a possible D gene (6 bases). CDR3 length: 15 residues. Looked up from germline, CDR1 is MDHEN and CDR2 is SYDVKM. Trimming pared 1 base from V and 3 bases from J, leaving 12 bases between. CDR3 DNA: TGTGCCAGCAGTTTATACAGACTAGGCGAAGAGACCCAGTACTTC. Translation gives CASSLYRLGEETQYF.

The count of this clone is one. The V call is TRBV18, the J call TRBJ1-4; no clear D gene. The CDR3 spans 13 residues. The germline V and J ends were trimmed by 2 bases and 8 bases, with 9 bases remaining between them. CDR1 is KGHSH, CDR2 LQKENI, per germline. The CDR3 DNA sequence: TGTGCCAGCTCACCAATCGAGGGCGAAAAACTGTTTTTT. Protein: CASSPIEGEKLFF.

This clone was recorded once. The genes are TRBV5-4 and TRBJ2-5; tentative D call: TRBD1 (5 bases). Germline V gene lookup returns CDR1 SGHNT and CDR2 YYREEE (reference sequence). Trimming took 0 bases from V and 4 from J, leaving 13 bases between them. CDR3 length equals 15 residues. The DNA for the CDR3 is TGTGCCAGCAGCTTGGAGCAGGGAACCCCAGAGACCCAGTACTTC. This translates into CASSLEQGTPETQYF. Drawing the rest from reference TRBV5-4 and TRBJ2-5, the complete variable domain is ETGVTQSPTHLIKTRGQQVTLRCSSQSGHNTVSWYQQALGQGPQFIFQYYREEENGRGNFPPRFSGLQFPNYSSELNVNALELDDSALYLCASSLEQGTPETQYFGPGTRLLVL.

CDR3 DNA sequence: TGTGCCAGCTCTCCTAGGACTAGTTGGGATGAGCAGTTCTTC. Translated, it gives CASSPRTSWDEQFF. The chain has TRBV18 and TRBJ2-1; 7 nucleotides agree with TRBD2. CDR3 length equals 14 residues. V lost 6 bases, J lost 8 bases, and 10 bases stayed unmatched. Germline V lookup: CDR1 KGHSH, CDR2 LQKENI.

V usage is TRBV28 and J usage is TRBJ1-2, with D possibly TRBD1 on 6 matching bases. V was shortened by 6 bases and J by 7 bases, with 18 bases between the two germline ends. This CDR3 spans 14 amino acids. Germline V gives CDR1 MDHEN, CDR2 SYDVKM. Here the CDR3 DNA reads TGTGCCAGCAGATGGGGGCGGATCGGGTCTGGCTACACCTTC. It encodes CASRWGRIGSGYTF.

The V and J genes are TRBV19 and TRBJ2-7; 12 nucleotides match TRBD2. CDR1 is LNHDA, CDR2 SQIVND, per germline (reference sequence). The junction had 6 bases not matched to a gene; V was cut back by 7 bases and J by 5 bases. The CDR3 runs to 14 residues. CDR3 protein: CASNGLAGSDEQYF. For the CDR3, the DNA is TGTGCCAGTAACGGACTAGCGGGATCTGACGAGCAGTACTTC.